These T cell receptor beta chains were read from a single sample in a study of cytomegalovirus exposure and HLA in healthy donors. This table comes from immunoSEQ multiplex PCR, and its TCRdb copy is limited to in-frame clones, with some not included. The sample yields fewer than 95,000 clones, 76% seen once. Sequenced input: PBMCs. All receptors come from a man aged 40-49 years in good health and CMV-seronegative. Each CDR3 is given without its conserved first and last residue. Fields, in order: V gene, J gene, CDR3 length, CDR3 protein.

TRBV7-3	TRBJ2-1	13	ASSGPRGTANEQF
TRBV6-4	TRBJ2-3	14	ASSDFASGGADTQY
TRBV5-1	TRBJ1-2	13	ASSLVGAPSYGYT
TRBV11-2	TRBJ2-7	14	ASSARLGTGYHEQY
TRBV6-4	TRBJ1-6	10	ASGTSGSPLH
TRBV5-4	TRBJ2-7	13	ASSISNPVEAAQY
TRBV9	TRBJ1-2	12	ASSVGPPDYGYT
TRBV6-1	TRBJ1-4	10	ASLGQIEKLF
TRBV14	TRBJ2-7	14	ASSQDAGTRTGEQY
TRBV4-3	TRBJ2-3	12	ASSQQLAADTQY
TRBV6-1	TRBJ2-1	13	ASILSGDSYNEQF
TRBV9	TRBJ2-7	14	ASSVESGSGLYEQY
TRBV11-3	TRBJ2-2	13	ASSLGTGASGELF
TRBV11-2	TRBJ2-7	11	ASSLGTGGEQY
TRBV7-3	TRBJ1-2	14	ASSSGMDRGVGGYT